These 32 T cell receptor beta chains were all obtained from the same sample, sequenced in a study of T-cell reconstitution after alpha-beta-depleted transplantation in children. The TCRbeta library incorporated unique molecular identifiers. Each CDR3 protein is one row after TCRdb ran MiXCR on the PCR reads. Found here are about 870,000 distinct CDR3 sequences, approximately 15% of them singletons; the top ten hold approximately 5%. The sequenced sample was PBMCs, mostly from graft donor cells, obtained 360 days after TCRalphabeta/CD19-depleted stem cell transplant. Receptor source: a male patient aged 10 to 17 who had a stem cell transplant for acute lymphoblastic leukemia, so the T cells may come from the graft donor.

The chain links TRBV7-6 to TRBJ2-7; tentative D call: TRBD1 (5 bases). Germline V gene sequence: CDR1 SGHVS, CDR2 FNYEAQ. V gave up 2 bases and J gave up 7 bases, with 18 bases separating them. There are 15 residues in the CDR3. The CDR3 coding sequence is TGTGCCAGCAGCTTATATAGCCCAAGGGGTAGGGAGCAGTACTTC. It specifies CASSLYSPRGREQYF. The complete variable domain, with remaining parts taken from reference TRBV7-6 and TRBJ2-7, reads GAGVSQSPRYKVTKRGQDVALRCDPISGHVSLYWYRQALGQGPEFLTYFNYEAQQDKSGLPNDRFSAERPEGSISTLTIQRTEQRDSAMYRCASSLYSPRGREQYFGPGTRLTVT.

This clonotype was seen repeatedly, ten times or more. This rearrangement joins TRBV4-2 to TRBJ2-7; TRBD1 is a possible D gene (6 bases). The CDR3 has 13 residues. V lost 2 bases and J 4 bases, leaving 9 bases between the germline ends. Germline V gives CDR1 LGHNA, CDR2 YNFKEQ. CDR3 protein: CASSQRQGYEQYF. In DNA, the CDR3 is TGTGCCAGCAGCCAAAGGCAGGGGTACGAGCAGTACTTC.

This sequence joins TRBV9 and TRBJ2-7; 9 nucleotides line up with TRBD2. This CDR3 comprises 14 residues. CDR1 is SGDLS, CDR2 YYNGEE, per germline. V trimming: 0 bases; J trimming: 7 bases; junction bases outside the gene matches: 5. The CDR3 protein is CASSVEIAGVEQYF. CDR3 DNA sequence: TGTGCCAGCAGCGTAGAAATAGCGGGAGTTGAGCAGTACTTC. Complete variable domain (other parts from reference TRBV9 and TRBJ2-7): DSGVTQTPKHLITATGQRVTLRCSPRSGDLSVYWYQQSLDQGLQFLIQYYNGEERAKGNILERFSAQQFPDLHSELNLSSLELGDSALYFCASSVEIAGVEQYFGPGTRLTVT.

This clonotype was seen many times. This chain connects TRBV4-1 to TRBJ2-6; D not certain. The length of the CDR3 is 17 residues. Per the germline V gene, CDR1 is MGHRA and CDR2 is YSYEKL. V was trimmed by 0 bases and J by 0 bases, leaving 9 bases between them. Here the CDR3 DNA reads TGCGCCAGCAGCCAAGAGGGTCGCATCTCTGGGGCCAACGTCCTGACTTTC. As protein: CASSQEGRISGANVLTF.

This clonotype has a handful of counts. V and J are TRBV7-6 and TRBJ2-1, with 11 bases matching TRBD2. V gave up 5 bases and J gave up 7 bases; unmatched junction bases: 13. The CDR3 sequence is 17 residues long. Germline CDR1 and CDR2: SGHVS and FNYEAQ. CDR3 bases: TGTGCCAGCAGCCCCCAACTAGCGGGAGTTGCGGCGAATGAGCAGTTCTTC. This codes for CASSPQLAGVAANEQFF.

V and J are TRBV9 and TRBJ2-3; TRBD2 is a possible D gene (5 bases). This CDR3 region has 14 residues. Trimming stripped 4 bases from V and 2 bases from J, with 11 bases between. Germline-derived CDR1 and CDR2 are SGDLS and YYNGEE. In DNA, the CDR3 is TGTGCCAGCAGCAAGGACTCGACCACAGATACGCAGTATTTT. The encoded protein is CASSKDSTTDTQYF. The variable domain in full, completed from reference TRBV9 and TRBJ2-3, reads DSGVTQTPKHLITATGQRVTLRCSPRSGDLSVYWYQQSLDQGLQFLIQYYNGEERAKGNILERFSAQQFPDLHSELNLSSLELGDSALYFCASSKDSTTDTQYFGPGTRLTVL.

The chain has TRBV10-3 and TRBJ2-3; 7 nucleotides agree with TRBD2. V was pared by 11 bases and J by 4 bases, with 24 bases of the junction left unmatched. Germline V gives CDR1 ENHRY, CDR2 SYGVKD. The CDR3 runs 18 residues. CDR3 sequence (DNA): TGTGCCTCCGAGGGTTCTGGTGGGCGGCGCGGGAGCCCAGATACGCAGTATTTT. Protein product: CASEGSGGRRGSPDTQYF.

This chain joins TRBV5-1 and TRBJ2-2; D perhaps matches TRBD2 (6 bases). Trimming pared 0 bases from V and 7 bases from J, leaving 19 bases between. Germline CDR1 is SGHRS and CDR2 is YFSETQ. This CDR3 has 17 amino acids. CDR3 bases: TGCGCCAGCAGCTTGGAGCAGCGGGCTAGCCTTGGCGGGGAGCTGTTTTTT. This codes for CASSLEQRASLGGELFF.

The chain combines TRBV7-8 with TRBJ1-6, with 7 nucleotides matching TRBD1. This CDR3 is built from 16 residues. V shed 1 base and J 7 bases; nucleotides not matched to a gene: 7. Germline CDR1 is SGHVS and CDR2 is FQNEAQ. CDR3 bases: TGTGCCAGCAGCTTAGTAGGGGACAGAAGCAATTCACCCCTCCACTTT. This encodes CASSLVGDRSNSPLHF.

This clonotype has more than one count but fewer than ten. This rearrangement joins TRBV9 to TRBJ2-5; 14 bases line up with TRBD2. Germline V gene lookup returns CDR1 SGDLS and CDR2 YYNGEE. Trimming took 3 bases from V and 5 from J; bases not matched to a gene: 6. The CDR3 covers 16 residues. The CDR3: CASSAEGLAGAETQYF. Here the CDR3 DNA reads TGTGCCAGCAGCGCCGAGGGACTAGCGGGAGCGGAGACCCAGTACTTC.

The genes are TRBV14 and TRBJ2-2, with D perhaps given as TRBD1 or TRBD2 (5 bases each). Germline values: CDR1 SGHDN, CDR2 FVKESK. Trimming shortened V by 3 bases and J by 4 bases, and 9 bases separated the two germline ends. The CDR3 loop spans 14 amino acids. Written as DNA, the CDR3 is TGTGCCAGCAGCCATAGAGGGGTCACCGGGGAGCTGTTTTTT. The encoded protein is CASSHRGVTGELFF.

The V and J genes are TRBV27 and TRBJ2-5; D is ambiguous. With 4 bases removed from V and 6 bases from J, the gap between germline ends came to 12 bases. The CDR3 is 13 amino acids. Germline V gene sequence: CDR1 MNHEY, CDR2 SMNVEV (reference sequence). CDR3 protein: CASSSSGTKTQYF. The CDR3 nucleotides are TGTGCCAGCAGTTCTTCAGGCACCAAGACCCAGTACTTC.

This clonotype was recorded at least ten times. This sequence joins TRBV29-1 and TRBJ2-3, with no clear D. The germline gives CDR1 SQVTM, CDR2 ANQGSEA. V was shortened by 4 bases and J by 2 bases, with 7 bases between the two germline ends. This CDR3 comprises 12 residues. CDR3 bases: TGCAGCGTTGGGGGTCCCACAGATACGCAGTATTTT. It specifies CSVGGPTDTQYF.

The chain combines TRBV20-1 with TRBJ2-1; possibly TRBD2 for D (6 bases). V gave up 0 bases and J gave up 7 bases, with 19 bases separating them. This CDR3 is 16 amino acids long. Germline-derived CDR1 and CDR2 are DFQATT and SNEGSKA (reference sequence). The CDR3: CSARDIIGSPWNEQFF. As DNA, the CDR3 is TGCAGTGCTAGAGATATAATCGGGAGCCCTTGGAATGAGCAGTTCTTC.

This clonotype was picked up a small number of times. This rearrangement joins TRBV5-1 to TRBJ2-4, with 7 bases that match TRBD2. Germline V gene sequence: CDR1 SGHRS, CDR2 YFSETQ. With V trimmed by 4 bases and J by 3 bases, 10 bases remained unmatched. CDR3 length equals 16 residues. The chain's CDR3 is CASSGRAGRNKNIQYF. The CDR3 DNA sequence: TGCGCCAGCAGCGGGAGAGCGGGGAGAAACAAAAACATTCAGTACTTC.

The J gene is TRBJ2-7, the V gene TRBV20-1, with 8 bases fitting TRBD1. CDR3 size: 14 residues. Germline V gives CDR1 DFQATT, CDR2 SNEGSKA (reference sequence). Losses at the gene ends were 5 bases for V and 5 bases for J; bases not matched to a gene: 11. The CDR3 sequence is CSAPTSDRAHEQYF. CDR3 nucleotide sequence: TGCAGTGCTCCCACCTCGGACAGGGCTCACGAGCAGTACTTC.

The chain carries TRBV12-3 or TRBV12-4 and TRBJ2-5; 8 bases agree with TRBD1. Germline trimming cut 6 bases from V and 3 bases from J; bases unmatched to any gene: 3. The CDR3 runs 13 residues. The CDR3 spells CASRRQGKETQYF. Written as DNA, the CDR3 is TGTGCCAGCAGGCGACAGGGGAAAGAGACCCAGTACTTC.

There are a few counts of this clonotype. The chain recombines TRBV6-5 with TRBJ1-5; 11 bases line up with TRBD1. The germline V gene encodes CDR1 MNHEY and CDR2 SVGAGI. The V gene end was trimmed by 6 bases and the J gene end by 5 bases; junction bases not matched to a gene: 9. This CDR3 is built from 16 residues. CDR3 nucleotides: TGTGCCAGCAGCTACCGGGACAGGGGGGGCCATCAGCCCCAGCATTTT. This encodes CASSYRDRGGHQPQHF.

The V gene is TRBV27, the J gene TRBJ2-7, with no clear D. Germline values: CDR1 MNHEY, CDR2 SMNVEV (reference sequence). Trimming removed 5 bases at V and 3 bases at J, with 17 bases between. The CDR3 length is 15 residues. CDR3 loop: CASSPSRIPGYEQYF. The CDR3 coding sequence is TGTGCCAGCAGTCCTAGTCGGATACCAGGCTACGAGCAGTACTTC.

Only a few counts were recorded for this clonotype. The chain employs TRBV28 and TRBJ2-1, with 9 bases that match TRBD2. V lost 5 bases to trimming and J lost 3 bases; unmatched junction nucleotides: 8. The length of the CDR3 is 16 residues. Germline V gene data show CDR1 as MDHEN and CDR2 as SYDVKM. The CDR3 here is CASSPLLAGIYNEQFF. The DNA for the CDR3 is TGTGCCAGCAGTCCCCTCCTAGCGGGGATCTACAATGAGCAGTTCTTC.

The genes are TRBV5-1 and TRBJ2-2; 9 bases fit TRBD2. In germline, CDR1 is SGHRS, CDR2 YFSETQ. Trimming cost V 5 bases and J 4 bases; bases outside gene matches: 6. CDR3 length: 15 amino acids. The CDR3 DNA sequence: TGCGCCAGCAGACTAGGACTAGCGAGCACCGGGGAGCTGTTTTTT. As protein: CASRLGLASTGELFF.

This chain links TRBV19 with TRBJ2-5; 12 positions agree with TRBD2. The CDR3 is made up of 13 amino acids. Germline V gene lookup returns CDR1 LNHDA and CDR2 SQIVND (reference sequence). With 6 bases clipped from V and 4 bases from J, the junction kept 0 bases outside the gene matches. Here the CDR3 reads CASRGLAGETQYF. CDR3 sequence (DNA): TGTGCCAGTAGGGGACTAGCGGGAGAGACCCAGTACTTC.

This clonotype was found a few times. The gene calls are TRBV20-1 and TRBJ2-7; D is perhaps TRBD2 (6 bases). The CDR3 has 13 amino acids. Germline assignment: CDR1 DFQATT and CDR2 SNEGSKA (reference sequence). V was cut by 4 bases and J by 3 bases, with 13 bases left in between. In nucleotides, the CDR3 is TGCAGTGCTACCCTCCCGGGACTCTACGAGCAGTACTTC. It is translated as CSATLPGLYEQYF.

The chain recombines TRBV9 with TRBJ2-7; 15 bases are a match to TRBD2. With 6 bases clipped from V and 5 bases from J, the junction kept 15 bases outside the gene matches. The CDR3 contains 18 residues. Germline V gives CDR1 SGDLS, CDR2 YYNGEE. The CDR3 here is CASTPVPGLAGGTHEQYF. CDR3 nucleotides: TGTGCCAGCACTCCCGTACCGGGACTAGCGGGAGGAACCCACGAGCAGTACTTC.

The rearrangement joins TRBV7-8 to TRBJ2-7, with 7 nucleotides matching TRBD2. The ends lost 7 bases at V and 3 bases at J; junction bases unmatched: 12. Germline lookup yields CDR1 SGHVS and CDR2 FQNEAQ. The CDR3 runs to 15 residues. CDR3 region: CASTPGRVGSYEQYF. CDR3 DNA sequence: TGTGCCAGCACCCCTGGGAGGGTAGGGAGCTACGAGCAGTACTTC.

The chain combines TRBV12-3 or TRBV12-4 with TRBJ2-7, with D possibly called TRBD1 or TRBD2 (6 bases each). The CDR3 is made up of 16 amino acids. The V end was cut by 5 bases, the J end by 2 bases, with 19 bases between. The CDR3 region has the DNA TGTGCCAGCAGTACGCAGACAGGTGGAGGGCCCTACGAGCAGTACTTC. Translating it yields CASSTQTGGGPYEQYF.

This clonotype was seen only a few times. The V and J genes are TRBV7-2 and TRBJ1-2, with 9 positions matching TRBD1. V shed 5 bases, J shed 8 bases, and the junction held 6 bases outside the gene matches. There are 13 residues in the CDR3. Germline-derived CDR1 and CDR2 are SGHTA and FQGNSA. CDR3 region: CASSDGQGRGYTF. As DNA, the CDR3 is TGTGCCAGCAGCGACGGACAGGGGCGAGGCTACACCTTC.

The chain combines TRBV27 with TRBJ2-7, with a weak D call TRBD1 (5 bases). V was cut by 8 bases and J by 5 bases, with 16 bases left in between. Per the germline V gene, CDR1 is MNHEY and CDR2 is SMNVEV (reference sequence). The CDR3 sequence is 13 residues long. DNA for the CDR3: TGTGCCAGCTCGCCCAGTGGGGCTAACGAGCAGTACTTC. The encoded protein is CASSPSGANEQYF.

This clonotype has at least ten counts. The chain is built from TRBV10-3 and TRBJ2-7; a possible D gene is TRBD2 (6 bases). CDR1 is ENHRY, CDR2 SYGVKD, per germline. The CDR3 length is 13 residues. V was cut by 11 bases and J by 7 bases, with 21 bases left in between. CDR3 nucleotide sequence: TGTGCCGCGGGGCCCGCTGGGGCGGGTGAGCAGTACTTC. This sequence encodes CAAGPAGAGEQYF.

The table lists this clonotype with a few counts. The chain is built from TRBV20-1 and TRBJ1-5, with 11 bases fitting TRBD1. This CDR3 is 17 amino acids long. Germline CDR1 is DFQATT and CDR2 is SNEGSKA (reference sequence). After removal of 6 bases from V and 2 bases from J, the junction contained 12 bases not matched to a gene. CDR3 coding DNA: TGCAGTGCGACCGGGACAGGGGGGTTGCTCGGCAATCAGCCCCAGCATTTT. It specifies CSATGTGGLLGNQPQHF.

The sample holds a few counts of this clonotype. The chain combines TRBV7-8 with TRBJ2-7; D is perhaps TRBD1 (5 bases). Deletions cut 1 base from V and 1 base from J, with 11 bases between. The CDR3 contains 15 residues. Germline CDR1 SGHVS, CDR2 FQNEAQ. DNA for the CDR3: TGTGCCAGCAGCTTAGAGGCAGGGTGGTCCTACGAGCAGTACTTC. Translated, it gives CASSLEAGWSYEQYF.

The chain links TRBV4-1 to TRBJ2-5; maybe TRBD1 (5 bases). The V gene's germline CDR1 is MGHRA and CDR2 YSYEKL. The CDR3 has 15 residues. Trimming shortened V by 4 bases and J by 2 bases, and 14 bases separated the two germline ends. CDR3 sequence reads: CASSRWVDRQETQYF. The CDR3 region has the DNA TGCGCCAGCAGCCGGTGGGTCGACAGACAAGAGACCCAGTACTTC.